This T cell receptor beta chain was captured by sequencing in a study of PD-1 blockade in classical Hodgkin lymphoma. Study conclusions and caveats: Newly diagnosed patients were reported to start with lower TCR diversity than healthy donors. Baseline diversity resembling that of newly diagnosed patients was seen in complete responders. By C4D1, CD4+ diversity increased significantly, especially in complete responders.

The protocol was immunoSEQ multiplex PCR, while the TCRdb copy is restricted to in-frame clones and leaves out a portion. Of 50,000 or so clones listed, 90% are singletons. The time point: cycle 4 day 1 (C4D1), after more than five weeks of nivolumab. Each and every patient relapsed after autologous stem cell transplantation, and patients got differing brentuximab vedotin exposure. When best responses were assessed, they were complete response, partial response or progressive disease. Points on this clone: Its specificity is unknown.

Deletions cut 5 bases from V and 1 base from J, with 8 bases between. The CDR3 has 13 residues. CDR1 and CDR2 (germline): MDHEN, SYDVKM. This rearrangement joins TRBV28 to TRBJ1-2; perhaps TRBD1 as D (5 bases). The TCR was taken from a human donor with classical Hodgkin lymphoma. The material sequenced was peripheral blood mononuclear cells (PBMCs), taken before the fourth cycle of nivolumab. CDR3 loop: CASSTQVNYGYTF. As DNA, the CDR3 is TGTGCCAGCAGTACACAGGTTAACTATGGCTACACCTTC.